These 28 T cell receptor beta chains came from one sample sequenced in a study of cytomegalovirus exposure and HLA in healthy donors (dated by TCRdb to about 2017). The protocol used for the library was the immunoSEQ multiplex PCR assay. For the multiplex PCR, a mixture combining 60 forward primers for TCR Vbeta segments and 13 reverse primers for TCR Jbeta segments was used. In its TCRdb copy, this immuneACCESS table keeps in-frame sequences only and misses some clones. Where compared with another copy, unresolved V genes explain less than half of these, and the others have no known cause. In this sample the table shows 140,000 to 150,000 clones, approximately 88% of which occur a single time. The ten largest clones capture about 0.51% of the sample. Sequenced input: PBMCs. The receptor source for this set is a woman in her forties in good health and CMV-seronegative.

V usage is TRBV5-1 and J usage is TRBJ2-1, with 8 bases identical to TRBD1. The germline V gene encodes CDR1 SGHRS and CDR2 YFSETQ. V shed 0 bases, J shed 11 bases, and the junction held 10 bases outside the gene matches. The CDR3 spans 15 residues. CDR3 DNA sequence: TGCGCCAGCAGCTTGGCCACAGGGGGTGATGTTAAGCAGTTCTTC. Encoded protein: CASSLATGGDVKQFF.

This clone was counted once. The chain uses TRBV4-3 and TRBJ1-4, with TRBD1 as a possible D gene (6 bases). Germline CDR1 LGHNA, CDR2 YSLEER. This CDR3 has 14 amino acids. V was shortened by 5 bases and J by 3 bases, with 10 bases between the two germline ends. The DNA for the CDR3 is TGCGCCAGCAGCTACGACAGGCCTAATGAAAAACTGTTTTTT. Translating it yields CASSYDRPNEKLFF.

The chain uses TRBV5-4 and TRBJ1-1; 9 nucleotides agree with TRBD1. V dropped 2 bases and J dropped 3; count of bases not matched to a gene: 8. The CDR3 runs to 16 residues. From germline, CDR1 is SGHNT and CDR2 YYREEE (reference sequence). The CDR3: CASSFSPGTGHTEAFF. The CDR3 DNA sequence: TGTGCCAGCAGCTTCTCACCCGGGACAGGGCACACTGAAGCTTTCTTT.

The chain has TRBV5-1 and TRBJ2-7; tentatively, D is TRBD1 (6 bases). The CDR3 contains 12 residues. Germline CDR1 SGHRS, CDR2 YFSETQ. The V end lost 6 bases, the J end lost 3 bases, and 10 bases lay between the germline ends. Here the CDR3 reads CASTGQIYEQYF. As DNA, the CDR3 is TGCGCCAGCACTGGACAGATCTACGAGCAGTACTTC.

This chain joins TRBV9 and TRBJ2-2; TRBD2 is a possible D gene (6 bases). This CDR3 comprises 14 residues. The V end was cut by 6 bases, the J end by 3 bases, with 12 bases between. Germline V gene data show CDR1 as SGDLS and CDR2 as YYNGEE. The CDR3 region is CASNRGGHTGELFF. In DNA form, the CDR3 reads TGTGCCAGCAATAGGGGAGGCCACACCGGGGAGCTGTTTTTT. Looking up the rest from reference TRBV9 and TRBJ2-2 gives the full variable domain: DSGVTQTPKHLITATGQRVTLRCSPRSGDLSVYWYQQSLDQGLQFLIQYYNGEERAKGNILERFSAQQFPDLHSELNLSSLELGDSALYFCASNRGGHTGELFFGEGSRLTVL.

The V gene is TRBV29-1, the J gene TRBJ2-3, with TRBD2 as a possible D gene (6 bases). This CDR3 spans 13 amino acids. The germline V gene encodes CDR1 SQVTM and CDR2 ANQGSEA. Trimming removed 6 bases from V and 0 bases from J, with 10 bases in between. DNA of the CDR3: TGCAGCGTCGGAGGGCCTAGCACAGATACGCAGTATTTT. It is translated as CSVGGPSTDTQYF.

The chain has TRBV5-1 and TRBJ2-7; 9 nucleotides align to TRBD2. V shed 0 bases and J 2 bases; nucleotides not matched to a gene: 6. Germline V gene data show CDR1 as SGHRS and CDR2 as YFSETQ. CDR3 length: 16 residues. The CDR3 region is CASSLDPSGNAYEQYF. In nucleotides, the CDR3 is TGCGCCAGCAGCTTGGACCCTAGCGGGAACGCCTACGAGCAGTACTTC.

The chain is built from TRBV5-1 and TRBJ2-5, with TRBD1 matching 8 bases. The germline gives CDR1 SGHRS, CDR2 YFSETQ. The CDR3 sequence is 16 residues long. Trimming removed 0 bases from V and 1 base from J; junction bases left unmatched: 5. The CDR3, as DNA: TGCGCCAGCAGCTTGGGCAGGGGGCTGTTCCAAGAGACCCAGTACTTC. Its translation: CASSLGRGLFQETQYF. The full variable domain, its missing parts supplied by reference TRBV5-1 and TRBJ2-5, is KAGVTQTPRYLIKTRGQQVTLSCSPISGHRSVSWYQQTPGQGLQFLFEYFSETQRNKGNFPGRFSGRQFSNSRSEMNVSTLELGDSALYLCASSLGRGLFQETQYFGPGTRLLVL.

This rearrangement joins TRBV5-4 to TRBJ2-4; TRBD1 is a possible D gene (5 bases). V gave up 2 bases and J gave up 5 bases, with 8 bases separating them. CDR1 and CDR2 (germline): SGHNT, YYREEE (reference sequence). CDR3 length: 13 amino acids. The CDR3 DNA follows: TGTGCCAGCAGCTTCACAGGAGAAAACATTCAGTACTTC. This sequence encodes CASSFTGENIQYF.

The V gene is TRBV30, the J gene TRBJ2-7; D is uncertain. From germline, CDR1 is GTSNPN and CDR2 SVGIG (reference sequence). The CDR3 totals 13 residues. Trimming shortened V by 7 bases and J by 2 bases, and 15 bases separated the two germline ends. The DNA for the CDR3 is TGTGCCTCCGTTAGCCGAGCCCCCTACGAGCAGTACTTC. Residues: CASVSRAPYEQYF.

This sequence joins TRBV7-3 and TRBJ2-3, with TRBD1 matching 9 bases. The V gene end was trimmed by 4 bases and the J gene end by 1 base; junction bases not matched to a gene: 6. This CDR3 has 16 amino acids. Germline V gene sequence: CDR1 SGHTA, CDR2 FQGTGA. Written as DNA, the CDR3 is TGTGCCAGCAGCTCTACAGGGGGCGGAGGCACAGATACGCAGTATTTT. This gives the protein CASSSTGGGGTDTQYF.

The V and J genes are TRBV28 and TRBJ1-2; D gene ambiguous. Trimming cost V 3 bases and J 5 bases, with 16 bases left between them. The CDR3 is made up of 15 amino acids. Looked up from germline, CDR1 is MDHEN and CDR2 is SYDVKM. The CDR3: CASSLITQVEYGYTF. In DNA form, the CDR3 reads TGTGCCAGCAGTTTGATAACCCAGGTCGAATATGGCTACACCTTC.

This rearrangement joins TRBV29-1 to TRBJ2-1; 10 bases are shared with TRBD2. The V segment lost 5 bases and the J segment 0 bases; nucleotides outside the gene matches: 16. The CDR3 is 19 residues long. The germline CDR1 and CDR2 sequences are SQVTM and ANQGSEA. CDR3 nucleotide sequence: TGCAGCGTTACAGGCGGGACTAGCGTCCGCCCGAGCTCCTACAATGAGCAGTTCTTC. Translating gives CSVTGGTSVRPSSYNEQFF.

This clone was counted once. V is TRBV7-8 and J is TRBJ2-6; TRBD2 is a possible D gene (7 bases). Trimming left V 8 bases short and J 0 bases short, with 11 bases between. CDR1 is SGHVS and CDR2 is FQNEAQ in the germline V gene. The CDR3 spans 15 residues. The CDR3 nucleotides are TGTGCCAGCCGCGGGGGCCTCTCTGGGGCCAACGTCCTGACTTTC. It is translated as CASRGGLSGANVLTF.

The chain recombines TRBV6-1 with TRBJ1-5, with TRBD1 matching over 7 bases. Germline trimming cut 4 bases from V and 3 bases from J; bases unmatched to any gene: 6. Per germline, CDR1 MNHNS and CDR2 SASEGT. The CDR3 has 15 residues. CDR3 sequence: CASSAGTVVNQPQHF. The CDR3 DNA sequence: TGTGCCAGCAGTGCCGGGACAGTCGTCAATCAGCCCCAGCATTTT.

The chain combines TRBV5-1 with TRBJ1-2; no clear D. Trimming left V 4 bases short and J 5 bases short, with 15 bases between. The CDR3 is 14 amino acids. Germline V gene data show CDR1 as SGHRS and CDR2 as YFSETQ. This CDR3 is CASSLADSSYGYTF. CDR3 sequence (DNA): TGCGCCAGCAGCCTTGCGGACTCTTCGTATGGCTACACCTTC.

Details on this clone: Other DNA sequences in the same sample also yield this CDR3. The chain has TRBV6-6 and TRBJ2-1, with TRBD2 matching over 7 bases. This CDR3 comprises 15 residues. After removal of 5 bases from V and 9 bases from J, the junction contained 13 bases not matched to a gene. Germline loops: CDR1 MNHNY, CDR2 SVGAGI (reference sequence). As DNA, the CDR3 is TGTGCCAGCAGTCCCCTTGTTGGGAGGGACGGTGAGCAGTTCTTC. It translates to CASSPLVGRDGEQFF.

This chain joins TRBV4-1 and TRBJ1-2; D unresolved. The germline V gene has CDR1 MGHRA and CDR2 YSYEKL. The V end was cut by 4 bases, the J end by 7 bases, with 19 bases between. The CDR3 contains 15 residues. CDR3 DNA sequence: TGCGCCAGCAGCCGCCCGGGAAGCCCAAAGAGTGGCTACACCTTC. Translated: CASSRPGSPKSGYTF.

J is TRBJ2-3 and V is TRBV6-4, with D possibly matching TRBD2 (6 bases). The V gene's germline CDR1 is MRHNA and CDR2 SNTAGT. The CDR3 contains 16 residues. V was clipped by 6 bases and J by 4 bases, with 20 bases between them. This CDR3 is CASSRRAAMGADTQYF. The CDR3 DNA reads TGTGCCAGCAGCAGGAGGGCGGCTATGGGCGCAGATACGCAGTATTTT.

The chain is built from TRBV7-8 and TRBJ2-7; 7 bases fit TRBD2. Losses at the gene ends were 3 bases for V and 6 bases for J; bases not matched to a gene: 11. This CDR3 is 15 amino acids long. The V gene's germline CDR1 is SGHVS and CDR2 FQNEAQ. The CDR3 is CASSFSWQGGIEQYF. As DNA, the CDR3 is TGTGCCAGCAGCTTCAGCTGGCAGGGAGGGATCGAGCAGTACTTC.

Turning to this clone: The same CDR3 arises from other DNA sequences in this sample as well. In DNA form, the CDR3 reads TGTGCCAGCAGCTCCGTACCCCAGGAGACCCAGTACTTC. Translated: CASSSVPQETQYF. The rearrangement links TRBV7-6 to TRBJ2-5; D is unclear. The CDR3 sequence is 13 residues long. From germline, CDR1 is SGHVS and CDR2 FNYEAQ. The V and J ends lost 4 bases and 5 bases respectively, with 11 bases between them.

In nucleotides, the CDR3 is TGCGCCAGCAGCTATAGCGGGAGGGAAACAGATACGCAGTATTTT. It specifies CASSYSGRETDTQYF. This sequence joins TRBV4-1 and TRBJ2-3; 11 bases agree with TRBD2. Trimming cost V 5 bases and J 3 bases; bases outside gene matches: 4. CDR3 length: 15 amino acids. CDR1 and CDR2 (germline): MGHRA, YSYEKL.

The chain is built from TRBV19 and TRBJ1-2, with 7 bases identical to TRBD1. The ends lost 3 bases at V and 4 bases at J; junction bases unmatched: 5. Per germline, CDR1 LNHDA and CDR2 SQIVND (reference sequence). The CDR3 totals 14 residues. CDR3 nucleotide sequence: TGTGCCAGTAGTATGTGGGGGACAGCCTATGGCTACACCTTC. Encoded protein: CASSMWGTAYGYTF.

The J gene is TRBJ2-6, the V gene TRBV27; TRBD1 agrees at 8 bases. Per germline, CDR1 MNHEY and CDR2 SMNVEV (reference sequence). V gave up 5 bases and J gave up 2 bases; unmatched junction bases: 17. CDR3 length equals 20 residues. CDR3: CASSTALDRGSIPGANVLTF. The CDR3 DNA reads as TGTGCCAGCAGTACCGCCCTTGACAGGGGAAGTATCCCTGGGGCCAACGTCCTGACTTTC. The whole variable domain, remainder taken from reference TRBV27 and TRBJ2-6, is EAQVTQNPRYLITVTGKKLTVTCSQNMNHEYMSWYRQDPGLGLRQIYYSMNVEVTDKGDVPEGYKVSRKEKRNFPLILESPSPNQTSLYFCASSTALDRGSIPGANVLTFGAGSRLTVL.

The chain carries TRBV6-1 and TRBJ2-7, with D possibly being TRBD1 (5 bases). The CDR3 consists of 15 residues. The V gene lost 0 bases and the J gene lost 1 base, with 10 bases spanning the gap. Germline V gene data show CDR1 as MNHNS and CDR2 as SASEGT. CDR3 loop: CASSEATRVSYEQYF. As DNA, the CDR3 is TGTGCCAGCAGTGAAGCGACCAGGGTTTCCTACGAGCAGTACTTC.

In this sample, this clone turned up once. This chain uses TRBV10-3 with TRBJ2-3, with TRBD2 matching 12 bases. The germline V gene has CDR1 ENHRY and CDR2 SYGVKD. The CDR3 extends over 14 amino acids. V shed 11 bases and J 5 bases; nucleotides not matched to a gene: 8. CDR3 bases: TGTGCCTCTCGACTAGCGGGAGATCAAGATACGCAGTATTTT. This encodes CASRLAGDQDTQYF.

This rearrangement joins TRBV9 to TRBJ2-3, with D perhaps matching TRBD1 (5 bases). Germline loops: CDR1 SGDLS, CDR2 YYNGEE. This CDR3 contains 16 residues. V lost 0 bases and J lost 3, with 14 bases in between. CDR3 sequence reads: CASSVGGRLGTDTQYF. In DNA, the CDR3 is TGTGCCAGCAGCGTAGGGGGCCGCCTAGGGACAGATACGCAGTATTTT.

The chain uses TRBV27 and TRBJ2-5; the match to TRBD2 covers 13 bases. V was pared by 7 bases and J by 3 bases, with 5 bases of the junction left unmatched. The germline V gene encodes CDR1 MNHEY and CDR2 SMNVEV (reference sequence). CDR3 length: 15 residues. Written as DNA, the CDR3 is TGTGCCAGCAATCAACTAGCGGGAGGGGAAGAGACCCAGTACTTC. Translated: CASNQLAGGEETQYF.